One T cell receptor (beta chain) is described in this entry. Its antigen specificity is not known. It has no much larger one-base neighbor in the sample; base qualities were not kept. This record comes from a study of control samples from healthy donors and cancer patients (dated by TCRdb to about 2020). The library was generated by the immunoSEQ multiplex PCR assay. The clones in this table, taken by TCRdb from immuneACCESS, are in-frame only. Not every clone is retained; where verified, under half of the shortfall comes from an unresolved V gene, and the cause of the rest is unknown. For this sample the table gives some 130,000 clones, of which 70% to 90% were detected only once. The top ten hold 8.5% to 9.5% of the sample. Spanning cysteine to phenylalanine, the CDR3 consists of 14 amino acids. The sequence is cut down to CDR3 DNA, 42 bases in frame from base 1. Per the germline V gene, KGHSH is the CDR1 and LQKENI is the CDR2. Trimming at the junction amounts to 0 bases on V and 4 bases on J, and the germline ends lie 9 bases apart.

The rearrangement joined TRBV18 to TRBJ1-2; TRBD1 might be the D gene, on 5 matching bases. Sequenced: blood. This clonotype was obtained from a woman aged 30 to 39 in good health. Here the CDR3 is given as CASSPPGGGYGYTF. The base sequence is TGTGCCAGCTCACCACCGGGGGGTGGCTATGGCTACACCTTC.